Only one count was recorded for the clone carrying this T cell receptor (beta chain). Its cognate antigen is unknown. Primers for the PCR totalled 60 Vbeta and 13 Jbeta. The table came from immunoSEQ multiplex PCR; TCRdb's copy has only in-frame clones and leaves some out. The sample records 90,000 to 150,000 clones, over 70% being singletons. This cohort consisted of healthy bone marrow donors. The data originate from a study of cytomegalovirus exposure and HLA in healthy donors. Study-level points and caveats: CMV antigen specificity was confirmed in vitro for three CMV-associated chains.

This CDR3 is built from 13 residues. The germline CDR1 and CDR2 sequences are KGHSH and LQKENI. The V end lost 10 bases, the J end lost 4 bases, and 16 bases lay between the germline ends. Sequencing was performed on PBMCs. The sequence was obtained from a woman aged 50 to 60 in good health and CMV-seropositive. This chain links TRBV18 with TRBJ1-1, with D perhaps TRBD1 (6 bases). CDR3 amino acids: CATLGGGRTEAFF. CDR3 coding DNA: TGTGCCACCCTTGGGGGGGGGCGCACTGAAGCTTTCTTT.